This record concerns one T cell receptor (beta chain) sequence. Its antigen is unknown. PCR was performed using 60 Vbeta and 13 Jbeta primers. The method was immunoSEQ multiplex PCR; TCRdb's version includes in-frame clones alone and lacks a portion of them. The sample lists around 300,000 clones, around 90% seen once, with approximately 2.4% in the top ten. This sample was taken from a study of cytomegalovirus exposure and HLA in healthy donors. Those who donated were healthy bone marrow donors. The CDR3 is made up of 14 amino acids. Germline lookup yields CDR1 MNHEY and CDR2 SMNVEV (reference sequence). V was cut by 5 bases and J by 8 bases, with 18 bases left in between. Study outcomes and limitations: Segments of the TCR beta V type were, in most cases, productive about 90% or about 30% of the time in an earlier analysis.

This TCR was recovered from a young woman in good health and CMV-seronegative. The sample was PBMCs. The J gene is TRBJ1-2, the V gene TRBV27, with TRBD1 as a possible D gene (5 bases). CDR3 sequence: CASSANRNPWGYTF. The CDR3, as DNA: TGTGCCAGCAGTGCAAACAGGAACCCGTGGGGCTACACCTTC.